Detailed here is one T cell receptor beta chain. The table came from immunoSEQ multiplex PCR; TCRdb's copy has only in-frame clones and leaves some out. The sample records 110,000 to 150,000 clones, roughly nine tenths being singletons. This specimen belongs to a study of blood T cell repertoires in COVID-19. This clonotype originated in a woman aged 55-70 years with active COVID-19. The sample taken for sequencing was peripheral blood.

The CDR3 loop reads CASSLEPLGGYTEAFF. The CDR3 DNA sequence: TGTGCCAGCAGCTTAGAACCTTTGGGGGGATACACTGAAGCTTTCTTT. The chain employs TRBV7-2 and TRBJ1-1, with a possible D match to TRBD1 (5 bases). Per germline, CDR1 SGHTA and CDR2 FQGNSA. Trimming pared 1 base from V and 3 bases from J, leaving 15 bases between. CDR3 length equals 16 residues. Drawing the rest from reference TRBV7-2 and TRBJ1-1, the complete variable domain is GAGVSQSPSNKVTEKGKDVELRCDPISGHTALYWYRQSLGQGLEFLIYFQGNSAPDKSGLPSDRFSAERTGGSVSTLTIQRTQQEDSAVYLCASSLEPLGGYTEAFFGQGTRLTVV.